The T cell receptor beta chain under discussion was sequenced for a study of T cell repertoires in cytomegalovirus infection. Study-level information: Through public TCR beta signatures, both CMV infection and matching HLA type were indicated.

Study-wide results and limits: Dominating the ex vivo response were HLA-C-restricted CMV-specific TCR beta clonotypes. Accumulated public TCR beta family frequency recognized individuals carrying CMV together with the relevant HLA.

TCRdb reprocessed the reads with MiXCR, giving one entry per CDR3 protein. The repertoire holds fewer than 200,000 distinct CDR3 sequences, approximately 15% seen once, with roughly 30% in the top ten. This clonotype was detected ten times or more. Its specificity is not known. Germline-derived CDR1 and CDR2 are MNHNY and SVGAGI (reference sequence). This CDR3 spans 15 amino acids. The J segment lost 1 base and the V segment lost 2 bases, leaving 4 bases of the junction unmatched. The source is a human donor in good health (CMV status not recorded). Some clones in this sample may be carry-over from other donors' samples. The sample taken for sequencing was PBMCs. The gene calls are TRBV6-6 and TRBJ1-1, with 7 bases aligning to TRBD1. The CDR3, as DNA: TGTGCCAGCAGTTACGGGGGACAGAAGAACACTGAAGCTTTCTTT. Translating gives CASSYGGQKNTEAFF.